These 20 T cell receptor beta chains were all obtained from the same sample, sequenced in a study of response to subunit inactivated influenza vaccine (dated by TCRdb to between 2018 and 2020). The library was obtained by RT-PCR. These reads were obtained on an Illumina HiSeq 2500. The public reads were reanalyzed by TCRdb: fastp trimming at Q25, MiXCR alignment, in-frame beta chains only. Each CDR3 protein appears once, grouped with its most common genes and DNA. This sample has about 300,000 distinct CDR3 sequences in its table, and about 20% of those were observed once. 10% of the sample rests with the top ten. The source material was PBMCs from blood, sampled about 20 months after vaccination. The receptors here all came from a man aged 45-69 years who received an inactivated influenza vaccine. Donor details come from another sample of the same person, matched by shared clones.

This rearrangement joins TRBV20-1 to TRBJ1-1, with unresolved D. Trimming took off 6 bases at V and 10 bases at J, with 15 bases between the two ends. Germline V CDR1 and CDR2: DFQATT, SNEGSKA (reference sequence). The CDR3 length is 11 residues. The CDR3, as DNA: TGCAGTGCGCTACCTCTCTCTGGAGCTTTCTTT. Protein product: CSALPLSGAFF.

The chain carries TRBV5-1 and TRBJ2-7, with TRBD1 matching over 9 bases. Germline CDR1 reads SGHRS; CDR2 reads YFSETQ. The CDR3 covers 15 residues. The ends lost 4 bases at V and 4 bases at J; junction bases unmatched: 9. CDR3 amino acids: CASSPGDRALYEQYF. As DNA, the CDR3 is TGCGCCAGCAGCCCCGGGGACAGGGCCCTATACGAGCAGTACTTC.

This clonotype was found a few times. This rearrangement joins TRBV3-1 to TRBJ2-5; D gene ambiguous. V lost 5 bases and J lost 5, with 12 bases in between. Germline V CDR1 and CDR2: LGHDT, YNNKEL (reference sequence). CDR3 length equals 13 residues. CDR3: CASSTHNGETQYF. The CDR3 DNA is TGTGCCAGCAGCACGCATAACGGGGAGACCCAGTACTTC.

Here the CDR3 DNA reads TGTGCCAGCAGCTCAACCCTAGCGGGGAGGGTGTTGGGCATTCAGTACTTC. Translated, it gives CASSSTLAGRVLGIQYF. The chain combines TRBV7-2 with TRBJ2-4; TRBD2 matches at 9 bases. The CDR3 runs 17 residues. From germline, CDR1 is SGHTA and CDR2 FQGNSA. V trimming: 4 bases; J trimming: 9 bases; junction bases outside the gene matches: 16. Full variable domain (remainder filled in from reference TRBV7-2 and TRBJ2-4): GAGVSQSPSNKVTEKGKDVELRCDPISGHTALYWYRQSLGQGLEFLIYFQGNSAPDKSGLPSDRFSAERTGGSVSTLTIQRTQQEDSAVYLCASSSTLAGRVLGIQYFGAGTRLSVL.

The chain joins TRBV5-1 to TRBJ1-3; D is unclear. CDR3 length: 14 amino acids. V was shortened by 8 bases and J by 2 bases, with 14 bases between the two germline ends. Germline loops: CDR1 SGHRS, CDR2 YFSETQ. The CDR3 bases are TGCGCCAGTCAACCGGGAGATCCTGGAAACACCATATATTTT. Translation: CASQPGDPGNTIYF.

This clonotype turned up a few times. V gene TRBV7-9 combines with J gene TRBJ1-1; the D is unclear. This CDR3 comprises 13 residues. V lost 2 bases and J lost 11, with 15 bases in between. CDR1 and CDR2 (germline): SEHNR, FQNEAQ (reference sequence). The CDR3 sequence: CASSLTSGKDAFF. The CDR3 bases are TGTGCCAGCAGCTTAACGTCGGGGAAGGACGCTTTCTTT.

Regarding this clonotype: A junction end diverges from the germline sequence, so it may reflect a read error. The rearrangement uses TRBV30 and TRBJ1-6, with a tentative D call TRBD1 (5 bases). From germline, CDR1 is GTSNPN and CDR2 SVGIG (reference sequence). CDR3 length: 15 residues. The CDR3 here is CAWSVSGHANSTLHF. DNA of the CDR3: TGTGCCTGGAGTGTTTCCGGACACGCTAATTCAACCCTCCACTTT.

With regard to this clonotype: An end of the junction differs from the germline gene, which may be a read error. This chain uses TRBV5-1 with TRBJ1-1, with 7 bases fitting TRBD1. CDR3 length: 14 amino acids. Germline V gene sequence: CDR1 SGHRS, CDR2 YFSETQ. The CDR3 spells CASSPGTENTKAFF. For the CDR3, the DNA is TGCGCCAGCAGCCCTGGGACAGAGAACACTAAAGCTTTCTTT.

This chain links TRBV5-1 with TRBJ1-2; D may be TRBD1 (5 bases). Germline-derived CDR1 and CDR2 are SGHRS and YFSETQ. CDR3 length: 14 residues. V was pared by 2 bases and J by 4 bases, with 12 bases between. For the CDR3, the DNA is TGCGCCAGCAGCTTAGCGGGACTTATCTATGGCTACACCTTC. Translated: CASSLAGLIYGYTF.

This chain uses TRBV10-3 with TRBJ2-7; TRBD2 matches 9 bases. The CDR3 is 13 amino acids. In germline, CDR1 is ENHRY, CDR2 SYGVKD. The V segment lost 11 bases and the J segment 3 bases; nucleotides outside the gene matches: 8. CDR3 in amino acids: CAHTWREGYEQYF. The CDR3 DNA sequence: TGTGCCCATACTTGGCGGGAGGGCTACGAGCAGTACTTC.

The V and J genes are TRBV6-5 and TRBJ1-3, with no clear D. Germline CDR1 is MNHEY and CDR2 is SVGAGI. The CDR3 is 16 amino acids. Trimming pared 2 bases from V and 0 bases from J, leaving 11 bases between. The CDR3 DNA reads TGTGCCAGCAGTTACGAGGCAGGCTACTCTGGAAACACCATATATTTT. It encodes CASSYEAGYSGNTIYF.

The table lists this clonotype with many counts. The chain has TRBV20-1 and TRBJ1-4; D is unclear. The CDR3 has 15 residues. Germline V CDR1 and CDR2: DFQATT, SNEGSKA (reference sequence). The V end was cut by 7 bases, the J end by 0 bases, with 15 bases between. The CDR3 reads CSVQSGSATNEKLFF. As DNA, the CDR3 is TGCAGTGTCCAATCGGGGTCTGCAACTAATGAAAAACTGTTTTTT.

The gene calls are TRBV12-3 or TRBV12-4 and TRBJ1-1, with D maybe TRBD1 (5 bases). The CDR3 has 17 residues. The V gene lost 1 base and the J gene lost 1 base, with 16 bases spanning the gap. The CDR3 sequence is CASSLGRWGRRNTEAFF. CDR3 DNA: TGTGCCAGCAGTTTAGGCCGTTGGGGGAGACGGAACACTGAAGCTTTCTTT.

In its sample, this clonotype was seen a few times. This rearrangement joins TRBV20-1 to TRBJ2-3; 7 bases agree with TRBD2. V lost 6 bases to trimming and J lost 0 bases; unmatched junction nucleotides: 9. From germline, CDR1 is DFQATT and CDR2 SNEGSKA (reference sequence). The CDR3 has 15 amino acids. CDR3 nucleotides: TGCAGTGCGACAATCACTAGCGAGAGCACAGATACGCAGTATTTT. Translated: CSATITSESTDTQYF.

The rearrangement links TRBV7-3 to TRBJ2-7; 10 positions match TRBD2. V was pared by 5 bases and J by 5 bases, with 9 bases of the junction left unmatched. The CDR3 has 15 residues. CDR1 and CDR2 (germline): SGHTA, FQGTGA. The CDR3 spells CASSQTGLAADEQYF. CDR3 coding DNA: TGTGCCAGCAGCCAAACCGGACTAGCGGCTGACGAGCAGTACTTC.

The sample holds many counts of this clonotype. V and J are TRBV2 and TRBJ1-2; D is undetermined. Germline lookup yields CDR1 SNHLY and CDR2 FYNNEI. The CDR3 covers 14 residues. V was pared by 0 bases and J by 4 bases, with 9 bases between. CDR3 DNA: TGTGCCAGCAGTGAAGCGGCCCACCGCTATGGCTACACCTTC. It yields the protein CASSEAAHRYGYTF.

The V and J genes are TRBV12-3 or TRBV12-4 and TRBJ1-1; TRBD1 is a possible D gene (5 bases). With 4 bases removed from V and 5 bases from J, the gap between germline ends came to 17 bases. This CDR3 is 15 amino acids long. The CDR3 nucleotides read TGTGCCAGCAGTTCTCGGGGGGGGATGACGACTGAAGCTTTCTTT. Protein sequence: CASSSRGGMTTEAFF.

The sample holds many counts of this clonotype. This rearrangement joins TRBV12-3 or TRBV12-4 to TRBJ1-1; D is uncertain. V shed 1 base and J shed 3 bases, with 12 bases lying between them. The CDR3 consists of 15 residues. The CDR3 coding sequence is TGTGCCAGCAGTTTAGGAGACAAGGCGTACACTGAAGCTTTCTTT. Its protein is CASSLGDKAYTEAFF.

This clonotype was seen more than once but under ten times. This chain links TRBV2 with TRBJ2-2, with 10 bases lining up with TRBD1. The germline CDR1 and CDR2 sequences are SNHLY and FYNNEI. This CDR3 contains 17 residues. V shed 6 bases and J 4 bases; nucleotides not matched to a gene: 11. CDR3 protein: CASRTPTTGGVTGELFF. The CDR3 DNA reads TGTGCCAGCAGGACCCCGACGACAGGGGGCGTCACCGGGGAGCTGTTTTTT.

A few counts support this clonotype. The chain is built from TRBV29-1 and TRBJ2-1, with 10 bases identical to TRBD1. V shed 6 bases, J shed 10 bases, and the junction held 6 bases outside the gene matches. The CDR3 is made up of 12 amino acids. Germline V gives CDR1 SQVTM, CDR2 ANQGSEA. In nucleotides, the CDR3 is TGCAGCGTCAAGACAGGGGGCGACGAGCAGTTCTTC. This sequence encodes CSVKTGGDEQFF.